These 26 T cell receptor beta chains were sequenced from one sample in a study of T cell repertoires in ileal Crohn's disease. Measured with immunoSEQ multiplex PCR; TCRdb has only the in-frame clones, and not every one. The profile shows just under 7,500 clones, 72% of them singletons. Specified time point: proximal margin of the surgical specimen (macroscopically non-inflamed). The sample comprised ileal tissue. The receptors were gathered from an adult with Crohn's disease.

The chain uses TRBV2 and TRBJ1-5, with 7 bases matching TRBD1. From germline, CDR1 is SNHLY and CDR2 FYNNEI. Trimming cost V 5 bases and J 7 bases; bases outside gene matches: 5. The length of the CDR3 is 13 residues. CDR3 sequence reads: CASSILQGQPQHF. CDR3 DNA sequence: TGTGCCAGCAGTATATTACAGGGGCAGCCCCAGCATTTT.

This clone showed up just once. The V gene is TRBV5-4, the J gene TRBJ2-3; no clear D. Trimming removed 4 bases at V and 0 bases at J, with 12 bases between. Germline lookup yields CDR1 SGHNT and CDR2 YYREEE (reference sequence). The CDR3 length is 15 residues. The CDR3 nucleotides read TGTGCCAGCAGCGACGGACGCTTCAGCACAGATACGCAGTATTTT. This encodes CASSDGRFSTDTQYF.

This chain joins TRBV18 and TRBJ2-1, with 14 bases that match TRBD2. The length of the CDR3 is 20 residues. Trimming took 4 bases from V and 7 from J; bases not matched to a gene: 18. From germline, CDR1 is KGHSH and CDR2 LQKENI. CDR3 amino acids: CASSLLRALGTSGRDNEQFF. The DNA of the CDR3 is TGTGCCAGCTCACTATTACGAGCTCTAGGGACTAGCGGGAGAGATAATGAGCAGTTCTTC.

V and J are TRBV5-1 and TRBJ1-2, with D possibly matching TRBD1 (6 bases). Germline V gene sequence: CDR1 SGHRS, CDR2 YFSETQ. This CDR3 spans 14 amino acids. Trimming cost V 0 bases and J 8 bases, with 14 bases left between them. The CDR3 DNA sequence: TGCGCCAGCAGCTTGGCTCGACAGGTCGAGGGCTACACCTTC. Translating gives CASSLARQVEGYTF.

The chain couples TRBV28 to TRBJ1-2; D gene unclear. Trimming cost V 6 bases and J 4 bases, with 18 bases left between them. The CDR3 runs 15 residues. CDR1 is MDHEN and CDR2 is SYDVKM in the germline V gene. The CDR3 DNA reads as TGTGCCAGCAGCCCACTCCCCCAGGATTCCTATGGCTACACCTTC. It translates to CASSPLPQDSYGYTF.

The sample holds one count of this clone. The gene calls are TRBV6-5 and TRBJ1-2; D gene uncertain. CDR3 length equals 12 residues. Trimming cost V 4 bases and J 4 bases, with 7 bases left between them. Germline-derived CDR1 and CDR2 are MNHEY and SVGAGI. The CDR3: CASSSTSYGYTF. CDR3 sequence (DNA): TGTGCCAGCAGTTCTACATCCTATGGCTACACCTTC.

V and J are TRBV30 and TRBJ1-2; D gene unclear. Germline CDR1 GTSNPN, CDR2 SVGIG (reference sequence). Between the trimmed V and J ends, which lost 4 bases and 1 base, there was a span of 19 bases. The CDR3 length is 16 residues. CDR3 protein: CAWTYRVTTVNYGYTF. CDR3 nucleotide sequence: TGTGCCTGGACTTACAGAGTAACAACCGTTAACTATGGCTACACCTTC. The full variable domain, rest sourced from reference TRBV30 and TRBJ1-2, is SQTIHQWPATLVQPVGSPLSLECTVEGTSNPNLYWYRQAAGRGLQLLFYSVGIGQISSEVPQNLSASRPQDRQFILSSKKLLLSDSGFYLCAWTYRVTTVNYGYTFGSGTRLTVV.

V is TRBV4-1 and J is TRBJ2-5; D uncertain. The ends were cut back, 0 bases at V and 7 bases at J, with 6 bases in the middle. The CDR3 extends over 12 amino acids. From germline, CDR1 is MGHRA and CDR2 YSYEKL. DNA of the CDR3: TGCGCCAGCAGCCAAGATCTCGCGACCCAGTACTTC. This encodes CASSQDLATQYF.

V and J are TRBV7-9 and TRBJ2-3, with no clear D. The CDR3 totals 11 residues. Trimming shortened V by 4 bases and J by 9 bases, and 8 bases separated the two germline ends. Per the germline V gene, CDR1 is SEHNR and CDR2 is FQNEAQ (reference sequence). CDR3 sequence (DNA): TGTGCCAGCAGCTCCCTCCGCACGCAGTATTTT. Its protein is CASSSLRTQYF.

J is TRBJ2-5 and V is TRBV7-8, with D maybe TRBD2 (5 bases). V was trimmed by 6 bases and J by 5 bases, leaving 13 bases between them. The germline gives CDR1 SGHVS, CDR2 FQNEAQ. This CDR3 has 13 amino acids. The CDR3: CASSLRVRETQYF. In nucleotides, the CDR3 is TGTGCCAGCAGTCTGAGGGTACGGGAGACCCAGTACTTC.

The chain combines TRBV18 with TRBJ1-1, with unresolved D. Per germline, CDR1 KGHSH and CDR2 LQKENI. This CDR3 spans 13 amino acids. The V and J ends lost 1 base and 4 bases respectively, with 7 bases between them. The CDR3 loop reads CASSPLTGTEAFF. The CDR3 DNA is TGTGCCAGCTCACCACTTACGGGCACTGAAGCTTTCTTT.

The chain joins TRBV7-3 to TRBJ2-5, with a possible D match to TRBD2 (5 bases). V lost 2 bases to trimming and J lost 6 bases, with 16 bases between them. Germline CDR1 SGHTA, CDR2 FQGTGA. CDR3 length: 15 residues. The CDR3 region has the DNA TGTGCCAGCAGCTTATACGGAAGCCGAGGGCAGACCCAGTACTTC. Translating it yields CASSLYGSRGQTQYF.

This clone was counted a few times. The CDR3 loop reads CASSWGTGAYEQYF. The CDR3 bases are TGCGCCAGCAGCTGGGGGACAGGGGCTTACGAGCAGTACTTC. The genes are TRBV5-1 and TRBJ2-7; 10 nucleotides match TRBD1. In germline, CDR1 is SGHRS, CDR2 YFSETQ. This CDR3 region has 14 residues. Trimming took 3 bases from V and 4 from J; bases not matched to a gene: 4.

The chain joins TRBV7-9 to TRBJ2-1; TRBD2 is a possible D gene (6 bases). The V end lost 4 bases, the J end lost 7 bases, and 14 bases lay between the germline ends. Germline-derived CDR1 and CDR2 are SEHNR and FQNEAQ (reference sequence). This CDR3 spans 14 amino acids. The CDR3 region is CASSSSSAGNEQFF. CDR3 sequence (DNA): TGTGCCAGCAGCTCCTCTAGCGCGGGTAATGAGCAGTTCTTC. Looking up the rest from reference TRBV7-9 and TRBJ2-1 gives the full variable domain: DTGVSQNPRHKITKRGQNVTFRCDPISEHNRLYWYRQTLGQGPEFLTYFQNEAQLEKSRLLSDRFSAERPKGSFSTLEIQRTEQGDSAMYLCASSSSSAGNEQFFGPGTRLTVL.

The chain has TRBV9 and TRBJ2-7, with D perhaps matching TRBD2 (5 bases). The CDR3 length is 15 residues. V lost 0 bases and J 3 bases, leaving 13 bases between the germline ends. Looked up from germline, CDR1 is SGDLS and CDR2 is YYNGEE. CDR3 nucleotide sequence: TGTGCCAGCAGCGTAGACCCGACACGGGACTACGAGCAGTACTTC. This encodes CASSVDPTRDYEQYF.

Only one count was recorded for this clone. DNA of the CDR3: TGTGCCAGCAGCTTATCCCCGTCCTATAATTCACCCCTCCACTTT. It is translated as CASSLSPSYNSPLHF. The chain employs TRBV7-2 and TRBJ1-6; D remains unclear. The CDR3 totals 15 residues. The germline gives CDR1 SGHTA, CDR2 FQGNSA. V lost 2 bases and J lost 1, with 6 bases in between.

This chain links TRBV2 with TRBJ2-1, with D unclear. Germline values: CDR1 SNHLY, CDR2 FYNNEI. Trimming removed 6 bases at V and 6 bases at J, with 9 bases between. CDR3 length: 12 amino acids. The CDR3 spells CASSRLSNEQFF. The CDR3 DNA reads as TGTGCCAGCAGCCGGCTAAGCAATGAGCAGTTCTTC.

The CDR3 here is CASTGTGELFF. The CDR3 nucleotides read TGTGCCAGTACAGGGACCGGGGAGCTGTTTTTT. The gene calls are TRBV28 and TRBJ2-2, with D possibly matching TRBD1 (6 bases). Trimming removed 9 bases from V and 5 bases from J, with 7 bases in between. This CDR3 spans 11 amino acids. Per germline, CDR1 MDHEN and CDR2 SYDVKM.

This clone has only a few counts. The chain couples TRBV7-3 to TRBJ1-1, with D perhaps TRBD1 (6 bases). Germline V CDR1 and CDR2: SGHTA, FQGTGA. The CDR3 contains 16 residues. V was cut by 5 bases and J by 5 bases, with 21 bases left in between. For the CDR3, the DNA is TGTGCCAGCAGCCCCCAATCCGGGGGGCCTGGTACTGAAGCTTTCTTT. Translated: CASSPQSGGPGTEAFF.

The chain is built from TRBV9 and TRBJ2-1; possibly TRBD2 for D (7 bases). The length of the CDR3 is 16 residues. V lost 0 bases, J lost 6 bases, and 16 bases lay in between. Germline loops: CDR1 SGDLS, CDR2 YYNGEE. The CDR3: CASSVARGALGNEQFF. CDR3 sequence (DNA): TGTGCCAGCAGCGTAGCTCGGGGGGCCTTAGGCAATGAGCAGTTCTTC.

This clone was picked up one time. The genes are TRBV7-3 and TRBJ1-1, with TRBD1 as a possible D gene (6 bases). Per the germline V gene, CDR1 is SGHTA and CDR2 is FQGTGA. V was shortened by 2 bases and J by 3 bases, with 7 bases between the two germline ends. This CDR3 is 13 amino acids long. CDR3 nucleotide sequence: TGTGCCAGCAGCTTACAGGGGCACACTGAAGCTTTCTTT. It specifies CASSLQGHTEAFF.

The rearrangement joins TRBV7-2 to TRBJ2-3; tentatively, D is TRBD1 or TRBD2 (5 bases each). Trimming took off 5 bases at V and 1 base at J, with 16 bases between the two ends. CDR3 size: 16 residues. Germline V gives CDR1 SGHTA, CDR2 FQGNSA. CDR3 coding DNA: TGTGCCAGCAGCCCCTTGAAGCTGGGGGGCACAGATACGCAGTATTTT. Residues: CASSPLKLGGTDTQYF.

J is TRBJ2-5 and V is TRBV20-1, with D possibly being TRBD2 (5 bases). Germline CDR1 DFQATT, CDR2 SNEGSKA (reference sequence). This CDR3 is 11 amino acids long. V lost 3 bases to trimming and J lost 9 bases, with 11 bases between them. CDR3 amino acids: CSASRTGAQYF. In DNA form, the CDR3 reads TGCAGTGCTAGTCGCACCGGGGCCCAGTACTTC.

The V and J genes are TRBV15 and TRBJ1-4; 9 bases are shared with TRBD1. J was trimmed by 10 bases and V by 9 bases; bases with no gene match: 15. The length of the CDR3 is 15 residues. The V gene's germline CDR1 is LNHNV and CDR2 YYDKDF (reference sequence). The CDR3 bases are TGTGCCACGGGGAGCCCCAGGACAGGGGAAGGAAAACTGTTTTTT. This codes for CATGSPRTGEGKLFF.

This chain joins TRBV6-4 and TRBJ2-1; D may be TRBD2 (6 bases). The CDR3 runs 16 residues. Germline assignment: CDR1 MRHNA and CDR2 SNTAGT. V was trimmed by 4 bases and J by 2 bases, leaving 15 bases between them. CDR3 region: CASSASAGEPYNEQFF. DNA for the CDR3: TGTGCCAGCAGTGCATCAGCGGGTGAACCCTACAATGAGCAGTTCTTC.

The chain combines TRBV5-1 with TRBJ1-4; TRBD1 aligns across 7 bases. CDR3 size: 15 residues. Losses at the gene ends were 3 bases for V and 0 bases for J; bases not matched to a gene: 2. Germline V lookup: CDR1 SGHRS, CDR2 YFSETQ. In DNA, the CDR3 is TGCGCCAGCAGCTCTACAGGGGCAACTAATGAAAAACTGTTTTTT. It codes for CASSSTGATNEKLFF.